The TCR beta chain described here comes from a study of blood T cells in healthy people across ages. Together with a sample-barcoded 5' primer, a J-beta primer mix was included in a second PCR lasting about 6 to 11 cycles. One entry per CDR3 protein, called by TCRdb with MiXCR from the 5' RACE reads. The sample consists of roughly 1,800,000 distinct CDR3 sequences, roughly 50% of them appearing once. Isolation recovered at least 7 million PBMCs from every sample. The sample holds a few counts of this clonotype. CDR3 length equals 18 residues. V trimming: 1 base; J trimming: 0 bases; junction bases outside the gene matches: 7. Germline values: CDR1 SGHRS, CDR2 YFSETQ.

Input material: blood. The sequence came from a woman in her thirties or forties in good health. This chain joins TRBV5-1 and TRBJ1-6, with 7 bases that match TRBD1. The chain's CDR3 is CASSLTTGQSSYNSPLHF. The CDR3 DNA is TGCGCCAGCAGCTTGACGACAGGGCAAAGCTCCTATAATTCACCCCTCCACTTT.